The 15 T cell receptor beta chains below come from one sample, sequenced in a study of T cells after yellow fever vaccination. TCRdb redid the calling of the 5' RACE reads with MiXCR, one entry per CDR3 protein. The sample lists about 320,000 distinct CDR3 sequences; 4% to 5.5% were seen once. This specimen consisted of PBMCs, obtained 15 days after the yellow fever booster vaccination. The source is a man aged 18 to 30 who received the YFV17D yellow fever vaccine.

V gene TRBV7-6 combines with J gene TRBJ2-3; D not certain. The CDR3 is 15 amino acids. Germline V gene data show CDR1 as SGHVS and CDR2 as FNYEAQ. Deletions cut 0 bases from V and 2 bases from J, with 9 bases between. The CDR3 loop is CASSLAAAHTDTQYF. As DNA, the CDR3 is TGTGCCAGCAGCTTAGCGGCAGCCCACACAGATACGCAGTATTTT.

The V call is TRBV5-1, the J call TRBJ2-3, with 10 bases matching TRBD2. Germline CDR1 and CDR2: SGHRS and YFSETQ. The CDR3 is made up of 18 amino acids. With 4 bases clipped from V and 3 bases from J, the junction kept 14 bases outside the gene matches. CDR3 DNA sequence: TGCGCCAGCAGCCAACGCACTTCTAGCGGGGGTTGGACAGATACGCAGTATTTT. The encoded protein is CASSQRTSSGGWTDTQYF.

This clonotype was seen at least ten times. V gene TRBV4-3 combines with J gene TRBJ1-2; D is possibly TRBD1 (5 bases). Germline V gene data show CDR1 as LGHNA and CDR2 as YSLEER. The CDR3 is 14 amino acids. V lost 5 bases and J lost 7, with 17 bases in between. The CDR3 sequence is CASSRGPVSRGYTF. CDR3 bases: TGCGCCAGCAGCAGGGGCCCGGTATCCCGTGGCTACACCTTC.

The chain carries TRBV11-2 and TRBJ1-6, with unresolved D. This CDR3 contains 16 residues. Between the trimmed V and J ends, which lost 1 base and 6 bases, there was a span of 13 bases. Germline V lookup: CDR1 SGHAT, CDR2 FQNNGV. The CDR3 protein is CASSLVGKVGNSPLHF. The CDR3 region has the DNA TGTGCCAGCAGCTTAGTGGGGAAAGTTGGTAATTCACCCCTCCACTTT.

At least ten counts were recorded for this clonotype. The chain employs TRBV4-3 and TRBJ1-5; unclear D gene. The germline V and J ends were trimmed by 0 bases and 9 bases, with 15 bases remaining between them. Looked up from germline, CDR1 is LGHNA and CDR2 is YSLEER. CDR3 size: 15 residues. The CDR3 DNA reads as TGCGCCAGCAGCCAAGATCTGAGCGGCCATAGGCCCCAGCATTTT. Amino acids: CASSQDLSGHRPQHF.

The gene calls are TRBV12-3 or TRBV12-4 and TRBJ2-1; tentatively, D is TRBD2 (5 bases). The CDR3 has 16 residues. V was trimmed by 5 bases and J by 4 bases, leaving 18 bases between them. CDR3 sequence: CASSKPGLEGYNEQFF. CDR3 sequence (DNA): TGTGCCAGCAGTAAACCGGGCCTCGAGGGATACAATGAGCAGTTCTTC.

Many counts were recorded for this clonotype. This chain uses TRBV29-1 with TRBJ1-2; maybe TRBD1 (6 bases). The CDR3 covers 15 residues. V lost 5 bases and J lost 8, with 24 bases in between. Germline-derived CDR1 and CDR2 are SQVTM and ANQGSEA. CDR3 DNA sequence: TGCAGCGTTCGTTCAGTTGCGGGGGCCCAGGTCGGCTACACCTTC. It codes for CSVRSVAGAQVGYTF.

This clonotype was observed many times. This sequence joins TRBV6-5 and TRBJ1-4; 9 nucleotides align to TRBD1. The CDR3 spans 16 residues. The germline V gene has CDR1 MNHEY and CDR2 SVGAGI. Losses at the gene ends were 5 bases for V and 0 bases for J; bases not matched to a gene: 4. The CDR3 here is CASSAQGAATNEKLFF. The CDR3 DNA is TGTGCCAGCAGTGCACAGGGGGCGGCAACTAATGAAAAACTGTTTTTT.

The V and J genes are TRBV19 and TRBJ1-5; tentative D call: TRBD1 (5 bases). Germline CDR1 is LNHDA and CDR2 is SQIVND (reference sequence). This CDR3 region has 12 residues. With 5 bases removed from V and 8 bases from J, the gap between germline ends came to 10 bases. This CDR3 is CASSLRGEPQHF. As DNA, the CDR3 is TGTGCCAGTAGTCTCCGGGGCGAGCCCCAGCATTTT.

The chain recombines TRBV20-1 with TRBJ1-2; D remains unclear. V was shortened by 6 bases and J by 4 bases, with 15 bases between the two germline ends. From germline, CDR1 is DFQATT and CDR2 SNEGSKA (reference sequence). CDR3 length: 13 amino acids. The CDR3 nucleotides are TGCAGTGCCCTAGACATATGGGCCTATGGCTACACCTTC. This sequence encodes CSALDIWAYGYTF.

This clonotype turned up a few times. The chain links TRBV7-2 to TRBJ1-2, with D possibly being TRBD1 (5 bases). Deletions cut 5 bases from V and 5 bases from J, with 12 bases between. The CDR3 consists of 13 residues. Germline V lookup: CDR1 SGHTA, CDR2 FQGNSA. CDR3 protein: CASSPGIRYGYTF. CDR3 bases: TGTGCCAGCAGCCCAGGGATTCGTTATGGCTACACCTTC.

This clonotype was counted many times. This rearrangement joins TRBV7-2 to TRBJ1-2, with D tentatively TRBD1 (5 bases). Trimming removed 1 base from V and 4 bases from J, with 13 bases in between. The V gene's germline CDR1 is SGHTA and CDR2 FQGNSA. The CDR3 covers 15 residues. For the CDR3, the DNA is TGTGCCAGCAGCTTAGGAGCAGGGTGGTCCTATGGCTACACCTTC. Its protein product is CASSLGAGWSYGYTF.

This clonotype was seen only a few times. The CDR3 DNA sequence: TGCAGTGCTAGTAAGGCTAGCGGGGGTCGGTCGATAGAGACCCAGTACTTC. Its protein is CSASKASGGRSIETQYF. The V and J genes are TRBV20-1 and TRBJ2-5; 10 nucleotides align to TRBD2. CDR3 length: 17 residues. CDR1 and CDR2 from the germline V gene are DFQATT and SNEGSKA (reference sequence). Germline trimming cut 3 bases from V and 4 bases from J; bases unmatched to any gene: 14.

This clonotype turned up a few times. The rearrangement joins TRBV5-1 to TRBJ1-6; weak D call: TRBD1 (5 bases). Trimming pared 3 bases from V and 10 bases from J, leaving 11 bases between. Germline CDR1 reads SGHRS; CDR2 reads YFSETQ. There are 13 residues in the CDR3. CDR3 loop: CASSSTVVSPLHF. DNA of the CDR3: TGCGCCAGCAGCTCGACAGTCGTGTCACCCCTCCACTTT.

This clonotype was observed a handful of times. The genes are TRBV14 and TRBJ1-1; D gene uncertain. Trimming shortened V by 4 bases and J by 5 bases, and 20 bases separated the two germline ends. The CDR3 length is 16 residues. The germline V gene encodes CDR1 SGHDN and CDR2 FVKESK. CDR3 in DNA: TGTGCCAGCAGCCTAAGAGGAGGTGGCGTAGTGACTGAAGCTTTCTTT. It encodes CASSLRGGGVVTEAFF.